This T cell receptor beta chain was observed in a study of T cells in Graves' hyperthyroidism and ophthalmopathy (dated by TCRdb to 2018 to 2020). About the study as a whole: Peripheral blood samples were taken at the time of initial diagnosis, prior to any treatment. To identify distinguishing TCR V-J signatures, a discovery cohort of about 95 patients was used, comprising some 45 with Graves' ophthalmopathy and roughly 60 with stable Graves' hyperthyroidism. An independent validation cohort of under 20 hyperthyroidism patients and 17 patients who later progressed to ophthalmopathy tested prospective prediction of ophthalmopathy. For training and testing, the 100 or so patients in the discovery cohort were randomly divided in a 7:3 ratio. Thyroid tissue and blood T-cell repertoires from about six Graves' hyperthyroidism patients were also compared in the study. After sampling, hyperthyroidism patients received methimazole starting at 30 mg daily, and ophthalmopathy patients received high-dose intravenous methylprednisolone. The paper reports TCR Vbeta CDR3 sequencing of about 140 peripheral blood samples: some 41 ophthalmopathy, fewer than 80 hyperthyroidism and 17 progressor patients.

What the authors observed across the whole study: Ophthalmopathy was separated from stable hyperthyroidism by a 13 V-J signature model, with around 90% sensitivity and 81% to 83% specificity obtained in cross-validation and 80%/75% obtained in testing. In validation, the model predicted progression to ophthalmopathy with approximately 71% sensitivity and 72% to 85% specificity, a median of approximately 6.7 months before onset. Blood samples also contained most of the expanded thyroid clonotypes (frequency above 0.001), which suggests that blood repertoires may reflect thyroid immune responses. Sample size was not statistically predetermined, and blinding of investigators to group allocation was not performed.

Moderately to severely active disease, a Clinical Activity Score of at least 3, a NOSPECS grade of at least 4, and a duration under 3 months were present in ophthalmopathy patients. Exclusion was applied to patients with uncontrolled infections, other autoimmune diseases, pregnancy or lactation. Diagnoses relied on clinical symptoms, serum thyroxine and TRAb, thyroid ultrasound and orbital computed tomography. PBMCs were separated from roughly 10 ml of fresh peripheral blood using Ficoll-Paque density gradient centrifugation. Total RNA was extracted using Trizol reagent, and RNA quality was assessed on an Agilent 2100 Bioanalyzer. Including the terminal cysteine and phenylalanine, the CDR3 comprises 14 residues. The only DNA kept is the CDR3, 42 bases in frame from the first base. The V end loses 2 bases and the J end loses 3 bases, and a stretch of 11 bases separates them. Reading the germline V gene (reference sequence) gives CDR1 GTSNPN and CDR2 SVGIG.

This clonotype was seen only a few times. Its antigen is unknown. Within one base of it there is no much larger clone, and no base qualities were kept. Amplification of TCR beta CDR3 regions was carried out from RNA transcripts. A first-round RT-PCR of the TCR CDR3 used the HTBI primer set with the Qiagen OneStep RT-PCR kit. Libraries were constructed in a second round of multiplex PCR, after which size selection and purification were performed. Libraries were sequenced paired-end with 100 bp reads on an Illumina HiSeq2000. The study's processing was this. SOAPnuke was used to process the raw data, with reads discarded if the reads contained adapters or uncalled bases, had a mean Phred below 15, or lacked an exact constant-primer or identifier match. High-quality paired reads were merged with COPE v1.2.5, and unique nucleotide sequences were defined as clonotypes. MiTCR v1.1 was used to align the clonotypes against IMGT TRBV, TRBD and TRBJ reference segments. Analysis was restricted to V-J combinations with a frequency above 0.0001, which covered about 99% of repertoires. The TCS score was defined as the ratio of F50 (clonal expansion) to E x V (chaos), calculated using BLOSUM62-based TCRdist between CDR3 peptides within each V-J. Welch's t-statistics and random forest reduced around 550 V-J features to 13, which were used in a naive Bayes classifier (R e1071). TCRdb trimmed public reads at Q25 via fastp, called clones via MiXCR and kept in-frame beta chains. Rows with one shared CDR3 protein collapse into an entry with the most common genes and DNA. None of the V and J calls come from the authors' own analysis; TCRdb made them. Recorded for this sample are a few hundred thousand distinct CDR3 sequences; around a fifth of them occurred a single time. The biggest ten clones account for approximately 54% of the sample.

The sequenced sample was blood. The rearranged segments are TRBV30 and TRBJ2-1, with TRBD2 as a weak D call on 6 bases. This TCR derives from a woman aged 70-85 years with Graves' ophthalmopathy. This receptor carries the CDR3 CAWSIAALYNEQFF. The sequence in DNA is TGTGCCTGGAGTATAGCGGCCCTCTACAATGAGCAGTTCTTC.